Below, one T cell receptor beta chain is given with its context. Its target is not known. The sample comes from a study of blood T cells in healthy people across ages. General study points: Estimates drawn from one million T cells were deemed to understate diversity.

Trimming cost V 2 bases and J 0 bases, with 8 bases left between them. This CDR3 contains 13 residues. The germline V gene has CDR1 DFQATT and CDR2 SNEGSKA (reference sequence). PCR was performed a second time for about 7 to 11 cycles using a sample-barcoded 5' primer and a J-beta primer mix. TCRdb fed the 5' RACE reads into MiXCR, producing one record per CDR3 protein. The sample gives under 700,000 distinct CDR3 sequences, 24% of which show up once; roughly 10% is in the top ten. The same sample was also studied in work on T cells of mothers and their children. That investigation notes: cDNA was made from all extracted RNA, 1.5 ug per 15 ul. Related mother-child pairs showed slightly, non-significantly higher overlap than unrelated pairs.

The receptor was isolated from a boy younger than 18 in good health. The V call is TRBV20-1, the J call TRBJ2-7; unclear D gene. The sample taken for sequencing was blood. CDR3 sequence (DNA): TGCAGTGCTAGACGGGTATACTCCTACGAGCAGTACTTC. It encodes CSARRVYSYEQYF.